The 5 T cell receptor beta chains in this list originate from one sample, sequenced in a study of graft-versus-host responses after intestinal transplantation. Their cognate antigens are unknown. Sequencing was performed with immunoSEQ multiplex PCR; in TCRdb, only in-frame clones are kept and a portion is missing. The table has around 90,000 clones, roughly 90% seen once. The sequenced sample was unstimulated CD8+ T cells sorted from spleen or lymph node cells, obtained before transplant. Receptors originate from a human donor who was the organ donor for an intestinal transplant.

This sequence joins TRBV6-5 and TRBJ2-5, with TRBD1 identical over 9 bases. This CDR3 contains 14 residues. Unmatched junction bases numbered 4, after V lost 5 bases and J lost 3 bases. The V gene's germline CDR1 is MNHEY and CDR2 SVGAGI. For the CDR3, the DNA is TGTGCCAGCAGTCCACGGACAGGGGAAGAGACCCAGTACTTC. It encodes CASSPRTGEETQYF.

The CDR3 DNA is TGTGCCGGCGACAGTCGGGACTCCTATGGCTACACCTTC. It specifies CAGDSRDSYGYTF. This chain connects TRBV5-3 to TRBJ1-2; D possibly corresponds to TRBD1 (5 bases). TRBV5-3 is sorted into the ORF group, with uncertain function. The V and J ends lost 10 bases and 4 bases respectively, with 17 bases between them. The CDR3 runs 13 residues.

The chain uses TRBV2 and TRBJ2-5, with TRBD2 matching over 11 bases. CDR3 length equals 18 residues. V lost 5 bases and J lost 3; bases outside the gene matches: 14. Germline V gives CDR1 SNHLY, CDR2 FYNNEI. The CDR3 is CASSNLIAGGPFEETQYF. Written as DNA, the CDR3 is TGTGCCAGCAGTAATTTGATAGCGGGGGGGCCTTTTGAAGAGACCCAGTACTTC.

The V gene is TRBV4-1, the J gene TRBJ2-1, with 7 bases identical to TRBD2. The V segment lost 4 bases and the J segment 0 bases; nucleotides outside the gene matches: 6. Germline lookup yields CDR1 MGHRA and CDR2 YSYEKL. The CDR3 length is 16 residues. The CDR3 region has the DNA TGCGCCAGCAGCCTCTTAAGCGGGGCCTCCTACAATGAGCAGTTCTTC. It yields the protein CASSLLSGASYNEQFF.

The V call is TRBV27, the J call TRBJ2-3, with D unclear. CDR1 and CDR2 (germline): MNHEY, SMNVEV (reference sequence). V was trimmed by 1 base and J by 0 bases, leaving 20 bases between them. The CDR3 covers 19 residues. DNA for the CDR3: TGTGCCAGCAGTTTATATGCTATGATGACACACACTAGCACAGATACGCAGTATTTT. Protein sequence: CASSLYAMMTHTSTDTQYF.